Sequencing of this T cell receptor (beta chain) was carried out in a study of CD8 T cells in ankylosing spondylitis (dated by TCRdb to between 2016 and 2019). Regarding the complete study: The study set out to find disease-linked TCR variants by profiling T cell receptor beta repertoires in ankylosing spondylitis patients and healthy donors. The full study cohort was made up of under 30 ankylosing spondylitis patients and about a hundred healthy donors. Peripheral blood was sampled, and synovial fluid was also collected from ankylosing spondylitis patients.

Reading the germline V gene gives CDR1 SGDLS and CDR2 YYNGEE. The CDR3 has 14 amino acids, counting the end cysteine and phenylalanine. Left in the record is the CDR3 DNA by itself, 42 bases read in frame from the first base. The V end gives up 7 bases and the J end 4 bases, leaving 10 bases in the junction not matched to a gene. Note on this clonotype: It lacks a known antigen. No base-level quality is on record; no much larger clone is a single base apart.

Synovial fluid samples were matched to blood samples from the same ankylosing spondylitis patients. What the work shows at the level of the full study, not this receptor alone: Some TCR beta motif variants had previously been reported in synovial fluid and blood of reactive arthritis patients, which suggested common disease-initiation mechanisms. The disease-linked clones showed a CD8+ phenotype and occurred at relatively low frequencies in peripheral blood. A TCR beta motif made up of eight highly homologous amino acid variants appeared to be characteristic of blood from ankylosing spondylitis patients. Significant enrichment of the disease-linked clones was reported in matched synovial fluid samples from ankylosing spondylitis patients.

Instrument used: Illumina HiSeq 2500. TCR beta libraries were prepared by quantitative 5'-RACE with molecular barcodes. The authors' analysis ran thus. A new computational method, built on a probabilistic model of VDJ rearrangement, was used to identify disease-linked TCR variants. Using fastp trimming at Q25 and MiXCR clonotype assembly, TCRdb reanalyzed the public sequencing data and kept in-frame beta chains. Under each unique CDR3 protein, matching rows form one entry showing the most common genes and DNA. TCRdb assigned the V and J calls; the authors' analysis was not used. The sample records roughly 100,000 distinct CDR3 sequences, approximately 25% of which are singletons. The ten most abundant clones make up approximately 13% of the sample.

This receptor was identified in a male donor with ankylosing spondylitis. The chain couples TRBV9 to TRBJ1-1, and TRBD1 aligns with 7 junction nucleotides. What was sequenced was synovial fluid, either unsorted or a sorted T cell fraction (not recorded which). CDR3 region: CASGGQGVTTEAFF. The nucleotide sequence reads TGTGCCAGCGGGGGGCAGGGGGTGACCACTGAAGCTTTCTTT.